One T cell receptor (beta chain) is described in this entry. Antigen specificity is unknown. The data belong to a study of lymphopenia after photon versus proton radiotherapy. Study outcomes and limitations: Post-nadir TCR diversity decline inversely tracked overall survival among those who died. Photon-treated patients lost naive T cells and TCR diversity; proton-treated stayed stable. Post-nadir diversity loss with photons came from oligoclonal expansion, particularly CD8+ Temra cells. Only patients who died were analyzed for survival; proton advantage is unproven.

The CDR3 is made up of 14 amino acids. Deletions cut 7 bases from V and 4 bases from J, with 14 bases between. Germline V gene sequence: CDR1 SGHVS, CDR2 FQNEAQ. TCRdb's copy holds only in-frame clones and misses some; the assay was immunoSEQ multiplex PCR. The sample shows about 160,000 clones, less than 90% of them seen only once. The receptor was isolated from a middle-aged man with gastric cancer. The sequencing used peripheral blood, collected from a patient treated with photon-based radiotherapy. This chain links TRBV7-8 with TRBJ1-5; D unresolved. This chain's CDR3 is CASTIVGFNQPQHF. CDR3 sequence (DNA): TGTGCCAGCACCATAGTGGGTTTTAATCAGCCCCAGCATTTT.